The clone carrying this T cell receptor (beta chain) is labeled large. The antigen is undetermined. This specimen belongs to a study of vaccination effects on CD4 cells after COVID-19. Clones were sequenced by immunoSEQ multiplex PCR, and TCRdb holds only the in-frame ones, with some missing. The sample includes about 14,000 clones, about two thirds of them seen just once. Germline assignment: CDR1 MDHEN and CDR2 SYDVKM. V was pared by 3 bases and J by 1 base, with 6 bases between. This CDR3 region has 13 residues. Using viral peptide pools, the ViraFEST assay grew out antigen-specific CD4+ T cells prior to sequencing. When around ten days of culture had elapsed, CD4+ T cells were isolated. Two-dose vaccination with either BNT162b2 or mRNA-1273 was given to the participants. Each culture had half its medium swapped for IL-2 medium on days 3 and 7. Study-level points and caveats: Among infection- and vaccine-induced clones, marked clonal contraction occurred late after vaccination.

The chain combines TRBV28 with TRBJ1-1; unclear D gene. This clonotype was sampled from a human donor who received a COVID-19 vaccine. Source: CD4+ T cells from PBMCs cultured with SARS-CoV-2 spike peptides, taken after COVID-19 vaccination. CDR3 coding DNA: TGTGCCAGCAGTTTCCGACGGAACACTGAAGCTTTCTTT. Its protein product is CASSFRRNTEAFF.